The clone carrying this T cell receptor beta chain was counted between two and nine times. Its antigen is not identified. The data belong to a study of chemoradiotherapy in HPV16-positive cancers. Looking at the study overall: A couple of HPV16-positive patients' cells yielded candidate HPV-specific clones and common motifs. Study-wide results and limits: Only a couple of HPV16-positive patients supplied the functional HPV-specificity definition. During treatment, candidate HPV-specific clones and E7-related motifs expanded in tumor.

Sequencing used immunoSEQ multiplex PCR; TCRdb keeps in-frame clones, though not all of them. The table includes several thousand clones, about 74% detected once. The sequence was obtained from a human donor with HPV-associated anogenital cancer. The source was tumor tissue, collected from a patient who underwent chemoradiotherapy.

The DNA of the CDR3 is TGTGCCAGCCGGACAGGGGCATTTGGCTACACCTTC. It is translated as CASRTGAFGYTF. The chain couples TRBV27 to TRBJ1-2, with 9 positions matching TRBD1. CDR3 length: 12 amino acids. Germline V CDR1 and CDR2: MNHEY, SMNVEV (reference sequence). V lost 8 bases, J lost 7 bases, and 5 bases stayed unmatched.